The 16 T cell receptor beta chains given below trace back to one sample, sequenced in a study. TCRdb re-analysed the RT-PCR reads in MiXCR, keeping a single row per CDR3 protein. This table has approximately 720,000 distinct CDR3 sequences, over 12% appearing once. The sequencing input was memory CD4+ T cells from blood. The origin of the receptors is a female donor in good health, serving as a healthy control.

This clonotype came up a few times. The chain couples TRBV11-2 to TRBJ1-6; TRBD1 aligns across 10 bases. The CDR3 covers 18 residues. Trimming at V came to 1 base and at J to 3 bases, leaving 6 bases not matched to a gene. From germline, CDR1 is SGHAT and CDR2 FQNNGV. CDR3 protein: CASSLALGQGVYNSPLHF. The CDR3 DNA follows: TGTGCCAGCAGCTTAGCCCTCGGACAGGGGGTCTATAATTCACCCCTCCACTTT.

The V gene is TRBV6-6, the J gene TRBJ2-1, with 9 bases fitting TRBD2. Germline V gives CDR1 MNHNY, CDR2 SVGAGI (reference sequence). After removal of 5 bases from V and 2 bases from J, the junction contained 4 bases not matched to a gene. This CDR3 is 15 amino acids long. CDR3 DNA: TGTGCCAGCAGTCATAGCGGGAGCCCCTACAATGAGCAGTTCTTC. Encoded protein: CASSHSGSPYNEQFF.

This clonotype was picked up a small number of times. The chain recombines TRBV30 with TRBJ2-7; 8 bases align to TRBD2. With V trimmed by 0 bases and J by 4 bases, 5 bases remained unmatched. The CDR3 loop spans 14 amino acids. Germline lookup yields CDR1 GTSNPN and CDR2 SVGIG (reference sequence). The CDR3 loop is CAWSVPGGRYEQYF. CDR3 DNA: TGTGCCTGGAGTGTACCGGGGGGGAGGTACGAGCAGTACTTC.

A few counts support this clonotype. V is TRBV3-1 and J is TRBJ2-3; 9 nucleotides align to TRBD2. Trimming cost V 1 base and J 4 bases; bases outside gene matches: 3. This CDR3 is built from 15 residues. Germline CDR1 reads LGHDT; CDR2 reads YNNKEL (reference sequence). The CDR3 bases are TGTGCCAGCAGCCAAGTAGCGGGGGCAGCAGATACGCAGTATTTT. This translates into CASSQVAGAADTQYF.

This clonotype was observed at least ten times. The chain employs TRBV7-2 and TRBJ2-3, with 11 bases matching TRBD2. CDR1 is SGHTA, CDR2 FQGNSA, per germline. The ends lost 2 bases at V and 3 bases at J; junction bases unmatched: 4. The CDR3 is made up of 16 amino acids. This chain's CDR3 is CASSLLAGGKTDTQYF. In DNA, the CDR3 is TGTGCCAGCAGCTTACTAGCGGGAGGCAAGACAGATACGCAGTATTTT.

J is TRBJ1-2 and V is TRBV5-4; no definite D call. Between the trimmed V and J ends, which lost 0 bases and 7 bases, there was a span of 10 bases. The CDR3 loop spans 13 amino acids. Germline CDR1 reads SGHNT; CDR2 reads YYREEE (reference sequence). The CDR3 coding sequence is TGTGCCAGCAGCTTGGACGGGGAACGTGGCTACACCTTC. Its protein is CASSLDGERGYTF.

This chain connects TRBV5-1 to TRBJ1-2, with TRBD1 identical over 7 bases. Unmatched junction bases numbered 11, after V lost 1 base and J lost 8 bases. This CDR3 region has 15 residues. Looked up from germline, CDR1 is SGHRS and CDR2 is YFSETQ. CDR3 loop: CASSLRPQGIQGYTF. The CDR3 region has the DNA TGCGCCAGCAGCTTGCGCCCACAGGGGATCCAAGGCTACACCTTC.

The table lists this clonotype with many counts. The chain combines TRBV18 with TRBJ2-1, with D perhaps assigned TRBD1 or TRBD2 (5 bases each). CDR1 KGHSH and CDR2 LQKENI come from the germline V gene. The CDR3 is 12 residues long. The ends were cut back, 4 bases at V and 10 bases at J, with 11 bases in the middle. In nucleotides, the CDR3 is TGTGCCAGCTCACAGGACCGGGACGAGCAGTTCTTC. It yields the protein CASSQDRDEQFF.

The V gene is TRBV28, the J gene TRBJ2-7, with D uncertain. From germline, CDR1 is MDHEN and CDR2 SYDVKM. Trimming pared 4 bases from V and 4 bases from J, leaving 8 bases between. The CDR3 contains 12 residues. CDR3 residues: CASSYRWYEQYF. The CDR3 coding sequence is TGTGCCAGCAGTTATAGGTGGTACGAGCAGTACTTC.

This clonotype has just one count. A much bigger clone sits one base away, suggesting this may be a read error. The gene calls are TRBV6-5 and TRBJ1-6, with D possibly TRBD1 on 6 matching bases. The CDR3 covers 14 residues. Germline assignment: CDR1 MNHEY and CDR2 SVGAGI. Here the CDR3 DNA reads TGTGCCAGCATGGACGGGACAAGAGGTTCAACCCTCCACTTT. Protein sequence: CASMDGTRGSTLHF.

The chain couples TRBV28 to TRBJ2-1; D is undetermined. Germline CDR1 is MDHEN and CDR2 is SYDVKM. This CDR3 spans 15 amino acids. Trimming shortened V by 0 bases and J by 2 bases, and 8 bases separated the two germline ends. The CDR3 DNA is TGTGCCAGCAGTTTATGGACTGCTACCTACAATGAGCAGTTCTTC. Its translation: CASSLWTATYNEQFF.

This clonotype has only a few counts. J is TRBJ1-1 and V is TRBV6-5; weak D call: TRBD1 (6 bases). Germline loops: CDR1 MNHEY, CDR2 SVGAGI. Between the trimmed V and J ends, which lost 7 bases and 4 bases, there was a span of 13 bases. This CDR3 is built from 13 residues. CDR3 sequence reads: CASIGGLGTEAFF. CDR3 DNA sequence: TGTGCCAGCATTGGGGGCTTGGGCACTGAAGCTTTCTTT.

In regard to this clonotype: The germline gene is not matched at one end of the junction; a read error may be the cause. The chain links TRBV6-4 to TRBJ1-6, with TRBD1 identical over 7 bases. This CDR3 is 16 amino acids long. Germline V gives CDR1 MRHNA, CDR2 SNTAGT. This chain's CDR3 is CASSGTTGPYNSPLHF. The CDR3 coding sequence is TGTGCCAGCAGTGGCACGACAGGGCCCTACAATTCACCCCTCCACTTT.

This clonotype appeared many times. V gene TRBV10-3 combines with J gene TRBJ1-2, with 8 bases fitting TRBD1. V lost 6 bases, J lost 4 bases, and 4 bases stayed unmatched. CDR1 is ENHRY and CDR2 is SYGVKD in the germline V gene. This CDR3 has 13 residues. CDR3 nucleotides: TGTGCCATCAGCGACGACAGGGGCTATGGCTACACCTTC. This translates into CAISDDRGYGYTF.

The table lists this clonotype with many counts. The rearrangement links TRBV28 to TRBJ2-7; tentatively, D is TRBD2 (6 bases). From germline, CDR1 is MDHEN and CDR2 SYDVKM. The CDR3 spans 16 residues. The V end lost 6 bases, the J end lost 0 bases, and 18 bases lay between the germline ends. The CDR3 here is CASSLQASASSYEQYF. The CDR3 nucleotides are TGTGCCAGCAGCCTACAGGCTAGCGCTAGCTCCTACGAGCAGTACTTC.

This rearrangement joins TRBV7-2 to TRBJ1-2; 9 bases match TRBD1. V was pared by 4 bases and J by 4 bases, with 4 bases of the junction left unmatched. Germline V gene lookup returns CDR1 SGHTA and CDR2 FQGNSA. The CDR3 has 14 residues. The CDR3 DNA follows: TGTGCCAGCAGCTCACAGGGACAGGGCTATGGCTACACCTTC. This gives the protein CASSSQGQGYGYTF.